A selection of T cell receptor beta chains follows, all from one sample in a study of PD-L1 blockade in urothelial cancer. Profiled with immunoSEQ multiplex PCR; TCRdb holds only in-frame clones, not every one. Here the sample spans 50,000 or so clones, approximately 83% being singletons. Specimen: PBMCs, collected around atezolizumab (anti-PD-L1) treatment. These TCRs come from a man in his sixties with urothelial cancer. Both conserved end residues are part of each CDR3. A D gene is named only where the DNA matches it firmly. Not every row has a clone size; where given, it reads once, few, many or a size class.

clone size	D gene	V gene	J gene	CDR3 DNA	CDR3 protein
.	.	TRBV29-1	TRBJ2-5	TGCAGCGTTGAAGTTCGGCGGACTGGGGAGACCCAGTACTTC	CSVEVRRTGETQYF
.	.	TRBV27	TRBJ1-6	TGTGCCAGCAGTTTATCAAGTACTTCCAACCATTCACCCCTCCACTTT	CASSLSSTSNHSPLHF
.	TRBD1	TRBV5-6	TRBJ2-5	TGTGCCAGCAGCTTGAGAGGGGGCGAGACCCAGTACTTC	CASSLRGGETQYF
.	.	TRBV6-6	TRBJ1-3	TGTGCCAGCATTGGGCCCAGTAGGGGAAACACCATATATTTT	CASIGPSRGNTIYF
.	TRBD2	TRBV9	TRBJ2-1	TGTGCCAGCAGCGTAGGATTTCCTAGCGGGGGCCTCTCCTCCTACAATGAGCAGTTCTTC	CASSVGFPSGGLSSYNEQFF
.	.	TRBV6-5	TRBJ1-1	TGTGCCAGCAGTTACTCGATCTGGGAGGAGAACACTGAAGCTTTCTTT	CASSYSIWEENTEAFF
.	.	TRBV6-1	TRBJ2-1	TGTGCCAGCAGTGAAGTTTCGTACAATGAGCAGTTCTTC	CASSEVSYNEQFF
once	.	TRBV18	TRBJ1-2	TGTGCCAGCTCACCACCGACGGGGGAGTATAATGGCTACACCTTC	CASSPPTGEYNGYTF
.	.	TRBV11-3	TRBJ2-7	TGTGCCAGCAGGGGGGGGCCCGGTTGGGAGCAGTACTTC	CASRGGPGWEQYF
once	.	TRBV27	TRBJ2-7	TGTGCCAGCAGGCCCCGCTCTAGCAATCCCTACGAGCAGTACTTC	CASRPRSSNPYEQYF
.	TRBD1	TRBV5-5	TRBJ2-5	TGTGCCAGCAGCTGGGGGTCAGGGGGCGGTCAAGAGACCCAGTACTTC	CASSWGSGGGQETQYF
once	TRBD1	TRBV4-3	TRBJ2-5	TGCGCCAGCAGCCGGGACAGGGATGAGACCCAGTACTTC	CASSRDRDETQYF
few	TRBD2	TRBV2	TRBJ2-1	TGTGCCAGCAGTGAACTATGGGCGGGGGGGCCCGATGAGCAGTTCTTC	CASSELWAGGPDEQFF
.	TRBD1	TRBV6-1	TRBJ1-1	TGTGCCAGCAGTGGGTACCGGGACAGGGAAGCTTTCTTT	CASSGYRDREAFF
.	TRBD2	TRBV6-5	TRBJ2-2	TGTGCCAGCAGTTTTCGCGCGGGGGGGGGAACCGGGGAGCTGTTTTTT	CASSFRAGGGTGELFF
.	TRBD1	TRBV6-6	TRBJ1-5	TGTGCCAGCAGCGCACGCGGGACAGGGGGATATCAGCCCCAGCATTTT	CASSARGTGGYQPQHF
many	TRBD1	TRBV6-4	TRBJ2-7	TGTGCCAGCAGTGACCGGAGGACAGGGGACGACGAGCAGTACTTC	CASSDRRTGDDEQYF
.	.	TRBV23-1	TRBJ1-2	TGCGCCAGCACTCACTTGGGCTACACCTTC	CASTHLGYTF
.	TRBD1	TRBV18	TRBJ1-1	TGTGCCAGCTCACGGGACAGGAAGAACACTGAAGCTTTCTTT	CASSRDRKNTEAFF
once	TRBD2	TRBV7-3	TRBJ2-5	TGTGCCAGCAGCCCCCAGGGACTAGCGGGGGGGCATGGGACCCAGTACTTC	CASSPQGLAGGHGTQYF
.	.	TRBV30	TRBJ1-4	TGTGCCTGGAGACCGGGACTGAGTAATGAAAAACTGTTTTTT	CAWRPGLSNEKLFF
.	.	TRBV15	TRBJ2-7	TGTGCCACCAGCAGTCACAGGGCGAGCTACGAGCAGTACTTC	CATSSHRASYEQYF
.	.	TRBV4-1	TRBJ1-2	TGCGCCAGCAGGACAACAGGAGGGATTAACTATGGCTACACCTTC	CASRTTGGINYGYTF
.	.	TRBV29-1	TRBJ2-5	TGCAGCGAGGACAGTGCAGGGACCCAGTACTTC	CSEDSAGTQYF
.	.	TRBV29-1	TRBJ1-5	TGCAGCGTAAACATACAGGGAAGCAATCAGCCCCAGCATTTT	CSVNIQGSNQPQHF
.	.	TRBV15	TRBJ2-7	TGTGCCACCAGCAGAGATCTTACGAGGGTATACGAGCAGTACTTC	CATSRDLTRVYEQYF
.	TRBD2	TRBV4-1	TRBJ2-2	TGCGCCAGCAGCCAAGTTCTAGCGGGTACGTCGGGCACCGGGGAGCTGTTTTTT	CASSQVLAGTSGTGELFF
.	TRBD1	TRBV6-1	TRBJ2-7	TGTGCCAGCAGTGAAAGAGGGACAGCCTACGAGCAGTACTTC	CASSERGTAYEQYF
.	.	TRBV28	TRBJ2-7	TGTGCCAGCAGTTTGAGCCCGGGGTCCCACGAGCAGTACTTC	CASSLSPGSHEQYF
once	TRBD1	TRBV18	TRBJ2-1	TGTGCCAGCTCATCCCTGGGACAGGGGAGCAATGAGCAGTTCTTC	CASSSLGQGSNEQFF
few	.	TRBV6-1	TRBJ1-3	TGTGCCAGCCACAGCTCTGGAAACACCATATATTTT	CASHSSGNTIYF
.	.	TRBV6-1	TRBJ2-5	TGTGCCAGCAGTCCCGGGACATCGGGAGAGACCCAGTACTTC	CASSPGTSGETQYF
.	TRBD2	TRBV10-3	TRBJ2-5	TGTGCCATCTCGGGCGGGGGGGCCGAGGAGACCCAGTACTTC	CAISGGGAEETQYF
.	.	TRBV10-3	TRBJ2-5	TGTGCCATCAGCCCGCGGGGAGGCCAAGAGACCCAGTACTTC	CAISPRGGQETQYF
.	.	TRBV18	TRBJ2-2	TGTGCCAGCTCCCATTCCAGCACCGGGGAGCTGTTTTTT	CASSHSSTGELFF
.	.	TRBV6-6	TRBJ2-5	TGTGCCAGCAGTCGACCCGGGACTGGCCAAGAGACCCAGTACTTC	CASSRPGTGQETQYF
.	.	TRBV30	TRBJ1-3	TGTGCCTGGAGTGTACGGAGTGGCTCTGGAAACACCATATATTTT	CAWSVRSGSGNTIYF
.	TRBD2	TRBV6-5	TRBJ2-1	TGTGCCAGCAGTTACGCGGGGGGGGCTCGTAATGAGCAGTTCTTC	CASSYAGGARNEQFF
.	.	TRBV5-6	TRBJ1-5	TGTGCCAGCAGCTTTGGAGGGTTCAATCAGCCCCAGCATTTT	CASSFGGFNQPQHF
.	TRBD1	TRBV7-6	TRBJ2-7	TGTGCCAGCAGCTTAGGACAGGGGCAGTCCTACGAGCAGTACTTC	CASSLGQGQSYEQYF
.	TRBD1	TRBV28	TRBJ1-1	TGTGCCAGCAGTCGAATAGACAGGGGGAGTGGTGAAGCTTTCTTT	CASSRIDRGSGEAFF